This T cell receptor (beta chain) is drawn from a study of T-cell memory formation after mild COVID-19. Germline CDR1 KGHSH, CDR2 LQKENI. The CDR3 has 14 amino acids. Trimming took 4 bases from V and 2 from J, leaving 8 bases between them. 5'RACE, which relied on constant-segment primers, yielded TCR alpha and TCR beta cDNA libraries carrying sample barcodes and UMIs. TCRdb redid the calling of the 5' RACE reads with MiXCR, one entry per CDR3 protein. The sample lists tens of thousands of distinct CDR3 sequences, approximately 7% occurring once. This clonotype has only a few counts. The V call is TRBV18, the J call TRBJ2-2, with D hard to call. The origin of this receptor is a young man who had mild COVID-19 (a few samples of this study predate the infection). Cell type and time point are not known. Material: PBMCs or a T cell subset sorted from them (not recorded which). This chain's CDR3 is CASSRSTNTGELFF. The CDR3 nucleotides are TGTGCCAGCTCACGCTCAACTAACACCGGGGAGCTGTTTTTT.